A selection of T cell receptor beta chains follows, all from one sample in a study of OX40 agonist ivuxolimab in advanced cancers. Profiling relied on immunoSEQ multiplex PCR, and the TCRdb table lists in-frame clones only, not all of them. The sample contains approximately 74,000 clones, approximately 91% of which appear only once. The sample in question was CD4+ or CD8+ T cells sorted from blood, obtained in a trial of the OX40 agonist ivuxolimab. The receptors shown here come from an adult with an advanced solid tumor such as melanoma, head and neck, liver or kidney cancer. Each CDR3 is given with its conserved first and last residue.

j_call: TRBJ1-2; v_call: TRBV5-4; cdr3_aa: CASSGSGQGVGYGYTF
j_call: TRBJ2-7; v_call: TRBV10-3; cdr3_aa: CAVTGTGPYEQYF
j_call: TRBJ2-4; v_call: TRBV6-1; cdr3_aa: CASSERGVGENIQYF
j_call: TRBJ2-7; v_call: TRBV11-2; cdr3_aa: CASRLPGRNSYEQYF
j_call: TRBJ2-1; v_call: TRBV9; cdr3_aa: CASSVVTGASYNEQFF
j_call: TRBJ1-5; v_call: TRBV4-2; cdr3_aa: CASSQETGGPQHF
j_call: TRBJ2-1; v_call: TRBV7-2; cdr3_aa: CASSLRQPSSYNEQFF
j_call: TRBJ1-5; v_call: TRBV7-9; cdr3_aa: CASSFETDNQPQHF
j_call: TRBJ1-5; v_call: TRBV5-1; cdr3_aa: CASSLAQNQPQHF
j_call: TRBJ2-1; v_call: TRBV15; cdr3_aa: CATNTGWAANEQFF